This T cell receptor (beta chain) stems from a study of cytomegalovirus exposure and HLA in healthy donors. Overall study: For the approximately 430 genotyped donors, around 76% fell within the Caucasian-associated ancestry cluster.

13 Jbeta primers and 60 Vbeta primers were used for the PCR. The repertoire was sequenced with immunoSEQ multiplex PCR; TCRdb's copy has only in-frame clones and lacks some. Here the sample spans about 150,000 clones, about 80% being singletons. In its sample, this clone was seen a few times. What it recognizes is unknown. Trimming cost V 6 bases and J 8 bases; bases outside gene matches: 6. Germline V CDR1 and CDR2: MNHNS, SASEGT. The CDR3 covers 13 residues. Overall study findings and caveats: Later genetic work tied a missense DCLRE1C variant to beta-chain V and J trimming. Most TCR beta V segments were productive about 90% or about 30% of the time in an earlier analysis. Excluded were some V segments that proved indistinguishable, including TRBV6-2 and TRBV6-3.

What was sequenced was PBMCs. The receptor was isolated from a young man in good health and CMV-seropositive. This sequence joins TRBV6-1 and TRBJ1-3; 8 nucleotides agree with TRBD1. CDR3 sequence (DNA): TGTGCCAGCAGCCTTGACAGGGGCGACACCATATATTTT. It is translated as CASSLDRGDTIYF.